This T cell receptor (beta chain) was sequenced for a study of T cell responses to AZD1222 COVID-19 vaccine. Study observations and caveats: The repertoires were collected only after the peak T cell response. Among those given AZD1222, only six were seropositive at baseline. Two AZD1222 doses significantly raised spike-specific TCR breadth and depth over controls.

CDR1 is SGHRS, CDR2 YFSETQ, per germline. This CDR3 is built from 15 residues. The germline V and J ends were trimmed by 4 bases and 1 base, with 15 bases remaining between them. Generated by immunoSEQ multiplex PCR, the TCRdb table keeps only in-frame clones and is missing some. The sample gives about 130,000 clones, around 90% of which show up once; 1.9% is in the top ten. For this clone: Its antigen is undetermined.

V and J are TRBV5-1 and TRBJ2-7, with a possible D match to TRBD1 (5 bases). The receptor was derived from an adult in good health. The sequenced sample was peripheral blood, obtained on day 0 of AZD1222 vaccination. The CDR3 reads CASSMTDPSSYEQYF. CDR3 coding DNA: TGCGCCAGCAGCATGACAGACCCTAGTTCCTACGAGCAGTACTTC.